The rows below give T cell receptor beta chains drawn from one sample of a study of siplizumab effects on memory and regulatory T cells. The repertoire was sequenced with immunoSEQ multiplex PCR; TCRdb's copy has only in-frame clones and lacks some. This sample has roughly 69,000 clones, with roughly 80% found just once. Specimen: memory CD4+ T cells sorted from blood. The receptors shown here come from a human donor in good health. The conserved cysteine and the conserved F or W are not part of the CDR3 here. Rows may omit the clone size; those that give it use once, few, many or a size class.

v_gene	j_gene	abundance	CDR3aa
TRBV7-9	TRBJ1-2	.	ASSLETPYGYT
TRBV5-1	TRBJ2-3	.	ASSRTGGLTDTQY
TRBV19	TRBJ1-4	.	ASSTRGQAALVELF
TRBV19	TRBJ1-4	once	ASSTMREKLF
TRBV6-6	TRBJ1-6	.	ATTGDLPPLH
TRBV7-9	TRBJ1-2	.	ASSLGQVHGYT
TRBV5-1	TRBJ1-1	once	ASSVTGPGTEAF
TRBV5-1	TRBJ2-3	.	ASSPGYTDTQY
TRBV9	TRBJ1-3	medium-sized	ASSVVASGNTIY
TRBV2	TRBJ2-7	.	ASSGTYEQY
TRBV5-1	TRBJ1-2	.	ASSPATGQGYYGYT
TRBV27	TRBJ1-1	.	ASSLFAPNTEAF
TRBV5-6	TRBJ2-1	.	ASTRTGRGFYNEQF
TRBV9	TRBJ1-6	.	ASSAFKGNSPLH
TRBV30	TRBJ1-2	.	AWTTGRLYGYT
TRBV5-1	TRBJ2-2	.	ASSLRFGTVDTGELF
TRBV30	TRBJ1-2	.	AWSKLRYGYT
TRBV5-4	TRBJ2-5	.	ASSLIAAKETQY
TRBV2	TRBJ1-1	few	ASSYETEAF
TRBV11-2	TRBJ1-5	.	ASSPGFNQPQH
TRBV6-1	TRBJ2-7	.	ASKLGSFAEQY
TRBV6-6	TRBJ2-5	once	ASSDGQGGETQY
TRBV25-1	TRBJ1-2	.	ASSETTYGYT
TRBV19	TRBJ1-1	.	ASSIGAGDQATEAF
TRBV7-2	TRBJ1-2	.	ASSLAYRPTDRGRDGYT
TRBV2	TRBJ1-1	.	ASTGVMGNTEAF
TRBV2	TRBJ2-7	.	ARGSGGFNEQY
TRBV6-1	TRBJ2-7	.	ASNRDRGRYEQY
TRBV5-1	TRBJ1-5	.	ASSLDGQNNQPQH
TRBV2	TRBJ2-2	.	ASSATAFTGELF
TRBV5-1	TRBJ2-1	once	ASSPTQGAFLYNEQF
TRBV25-1	TRBJ1-2	.	ASSDSGSYGYT
TRBV27	TRBJ2-4	.	ASGTVFIQY
TRBV7-3	TRBJ2-1	.	ASRAEWGNEQF
TRBV2	TRBJ2-7	few	ASGVGEYEQY
TRBV11-2	TRBJ2-5	.	ASSLGGTTQETQY
TRBV9	TRBJ1-1	few	ASSVGYLRRGGTEAF
TRBV28	TRBJ2-6	.	ASSPPGANVLT
TRBV6-1	TRBJ2-7	.	ASSEGTSGSGEQY
TRBV19	TRBJ1-4	few	ASRPQSTNEKLF
TRBV29-1	TRBJ1-1	.	SVTARGQGAAEAF
TRBV7-9	TRBJ2-1	.	ASSSPYNEQF
TRBV9	TRBJ2-2	.	ASRVSGNTGELF
TRBV5-1	TRBJ1-5	.	ASSFSGMGQPQH
TRBV5-1	TRBJ2-3	.	ASSQTSGEDTQY
TRBV25-1	TRBJ2-7	.	ASVDRLPANFFY
TRBV28	TRBJ2-2	.	ASSFLGTGELL
TRBV5-6	TRBJ2-1	.	ASSRRTSGVGSYNEQF
TRBV14	TRBJ2-5	.	ASSQEGRGLETQY
TRBV5-8	TRBJ1-5	.	ASSLTGLRNQPQH
TRBV6-5	TRBJ1-5	.	ASSPDRWNQPQH
TRBV19	TRBJ1-1	.	ASSRQWVDTEAF
TRBV7-9	TRBJ2-3	.	ASSFAAASTDTQY
TRBV2	TRBJ2-5	.	ASSEVETQY
TRBV19	TRBJ1-4	once	ASSMSSAANNEKLF